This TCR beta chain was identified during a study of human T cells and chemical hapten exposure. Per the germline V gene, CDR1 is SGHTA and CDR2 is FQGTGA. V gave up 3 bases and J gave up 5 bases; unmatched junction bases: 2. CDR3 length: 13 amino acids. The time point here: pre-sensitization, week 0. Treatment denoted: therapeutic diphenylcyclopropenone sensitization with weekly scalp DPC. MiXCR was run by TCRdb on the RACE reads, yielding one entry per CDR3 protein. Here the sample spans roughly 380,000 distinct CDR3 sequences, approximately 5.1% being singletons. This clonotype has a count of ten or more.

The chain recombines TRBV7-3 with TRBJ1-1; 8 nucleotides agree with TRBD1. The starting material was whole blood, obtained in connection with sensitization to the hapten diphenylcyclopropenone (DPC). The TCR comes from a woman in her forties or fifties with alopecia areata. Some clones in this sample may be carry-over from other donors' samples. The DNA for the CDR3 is TGTGCCAGCAGCTTGGACAGGGTAACTGAAGCTTTCTTT. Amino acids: CASSLDRVTEAFF.